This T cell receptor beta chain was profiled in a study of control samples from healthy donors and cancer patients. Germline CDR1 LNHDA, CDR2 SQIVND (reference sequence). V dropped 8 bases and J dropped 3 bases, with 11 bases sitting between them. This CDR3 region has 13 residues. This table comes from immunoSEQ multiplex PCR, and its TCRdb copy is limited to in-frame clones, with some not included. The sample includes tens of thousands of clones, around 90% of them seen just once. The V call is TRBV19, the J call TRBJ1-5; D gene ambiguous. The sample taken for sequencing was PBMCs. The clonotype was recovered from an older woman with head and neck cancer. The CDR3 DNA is TGTGCCAGTGAGGACGGTAACAATCAGCCCCAGCATTTT. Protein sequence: CASEDGNNQPQHF.